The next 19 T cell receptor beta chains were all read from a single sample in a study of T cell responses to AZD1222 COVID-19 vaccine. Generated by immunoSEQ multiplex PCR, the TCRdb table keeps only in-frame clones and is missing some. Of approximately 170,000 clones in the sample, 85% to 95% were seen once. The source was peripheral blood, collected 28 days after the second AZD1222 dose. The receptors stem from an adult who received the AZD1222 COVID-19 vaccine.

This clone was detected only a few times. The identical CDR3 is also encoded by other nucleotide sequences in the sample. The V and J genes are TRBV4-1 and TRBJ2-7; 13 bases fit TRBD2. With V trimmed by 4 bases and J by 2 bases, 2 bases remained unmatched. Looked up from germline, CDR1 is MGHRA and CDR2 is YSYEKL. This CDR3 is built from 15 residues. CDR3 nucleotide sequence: TGCGCCAGCAGCCGTGGACTAGCGGGAGCCTACGAGCAGTACTTC. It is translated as CASSRGLAGAYEQYF.

In nucleotides, the CDR3 is TGCAGCGTTGAATGGCGTGTCAGGGGAAGCATGAACACTGAAGCTTTCTTT. Its translation: CSVEWRVRGSMNTEAFF. This chain joins TRBV29-1 and TRBJ1-1; D is possibly TRBD1 (6 bases). The germline CDR1 and CDR2 sequences are SQVTM and ANQGSEA. Deletions cut 2 bases from V and 0 bases from J, with 19 bases between. There are 17 residues in the CDR3.

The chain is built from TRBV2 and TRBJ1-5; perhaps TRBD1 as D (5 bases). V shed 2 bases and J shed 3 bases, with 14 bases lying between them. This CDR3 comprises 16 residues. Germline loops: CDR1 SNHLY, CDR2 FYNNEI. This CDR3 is CASSEFTGLVNQPQHF. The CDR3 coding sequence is TGTGCCAGCAGTGAATTTACAGGACTAGTCAATCAGCCCCAGCATTTT.

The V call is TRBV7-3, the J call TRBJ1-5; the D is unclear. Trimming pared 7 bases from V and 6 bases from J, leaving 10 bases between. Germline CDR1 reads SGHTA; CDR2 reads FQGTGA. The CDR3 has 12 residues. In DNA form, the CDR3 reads TGTGCCAGCATCCCCCCGGTTCAGCCCCAGCATTTT. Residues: CASIPPVQPQHF.

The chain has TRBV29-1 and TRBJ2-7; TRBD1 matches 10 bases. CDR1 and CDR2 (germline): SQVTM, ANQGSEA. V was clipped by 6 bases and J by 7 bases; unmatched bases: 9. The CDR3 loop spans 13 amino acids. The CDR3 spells CSVSGQGVREQYF. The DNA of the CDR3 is TGCAGCGTGTCAGGACAGGGGGTTAGGGAGCAGTACTTC.

The CDR3 nucleotides are TGTGCCAGCAGTAGAGAGGGGGCCTCATACGAGCAGTACTTC. This codes for CASSREGASYEQYF. This chain joins TRBV27 and TRBJ2-7; 7 bases agree with TRBD1. Trimming removed 5 bases from V and 4 bases from J; junction bases left unmatched: 8. Looked up from germline, CDR1 is MNHEY and CDR2 is SMNVEV (reference sequence). The CDR3 has 14 residues.

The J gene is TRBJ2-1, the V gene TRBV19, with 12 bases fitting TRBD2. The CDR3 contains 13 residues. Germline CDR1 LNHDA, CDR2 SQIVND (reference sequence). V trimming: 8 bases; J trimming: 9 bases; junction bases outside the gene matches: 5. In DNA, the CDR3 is TGTGCCAGTGGGGCTAGCGGGAGGGGTGAGCAGTTCTTC. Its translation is CASGASGRGEQFF.

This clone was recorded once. The CDR3 DNA reads TGTGCCAGCAGCTTTGGGGAGGGCCGCAATGAGCAGTTCTTC. Its translation: CASSFGEGRNEQFF. V is TRBV11-3 and J is TRBJ2-1; 7 bases are shared with TRBD2. With 3 bases clipped from V and 6 bases from J, the junction kept 5 bases outside the gene matches. This CDR3 comprises 14 residues. The V gene's germline CDR1 is SGHNT and CDR2 YENEEA. The whole variable domain, remainder taken from reference TRBV11-3 and TRBJ2-1, is EAGVVQSPRYKIIEKKQPVAFWCNPISGHNTLYWYLQNLGQGPELLIRYENEEAVDDSQLPKDRFSAERLKGVDSTLKIQPAELGDSAVYLCASSFGEGRNEQFFGPGTRLTVL.

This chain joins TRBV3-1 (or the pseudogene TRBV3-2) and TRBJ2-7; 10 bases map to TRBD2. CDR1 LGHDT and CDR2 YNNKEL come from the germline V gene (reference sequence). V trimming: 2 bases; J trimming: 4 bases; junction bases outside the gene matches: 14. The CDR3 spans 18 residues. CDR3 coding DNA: TGTGCCAGCAGCCAAAAGTGTTCTAGCGGGAGAAGTGTGTACGAGCAGTACTTC. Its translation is CASSQKCSSGRSVYEQYF.

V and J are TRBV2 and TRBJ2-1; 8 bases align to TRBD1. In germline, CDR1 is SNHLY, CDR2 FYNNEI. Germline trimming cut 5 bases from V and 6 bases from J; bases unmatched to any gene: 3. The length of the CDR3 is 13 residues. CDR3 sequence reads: CASSRTGRNEQFF. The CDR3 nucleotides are TGTGCCAGCAGTCGGACAGGGCGCAATGAGCAGTTCTTC.

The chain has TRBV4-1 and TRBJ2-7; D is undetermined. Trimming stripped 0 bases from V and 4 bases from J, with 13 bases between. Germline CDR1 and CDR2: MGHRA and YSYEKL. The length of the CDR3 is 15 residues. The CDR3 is CASSQDLSYGYEQYF. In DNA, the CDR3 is TGCGCCAGCAGCCAAGATCTGAGTTATGGGTACGAGCAGTACTTC.

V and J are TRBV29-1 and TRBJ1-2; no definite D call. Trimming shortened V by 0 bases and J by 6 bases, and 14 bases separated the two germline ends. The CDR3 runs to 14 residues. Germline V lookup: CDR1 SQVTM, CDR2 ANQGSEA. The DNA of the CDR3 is TGCAGCGTTGAAGAGCAGGCGGGCGGGGATGGCTACACCTTC. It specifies CSVEEQAGGDGYTF.

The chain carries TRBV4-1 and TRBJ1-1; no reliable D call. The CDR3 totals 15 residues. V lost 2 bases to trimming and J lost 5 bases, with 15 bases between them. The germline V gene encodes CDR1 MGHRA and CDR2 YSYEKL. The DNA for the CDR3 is TGCGCCAGCAGCCAACCGGGAGGTCTCCGGACTGAAGCTTTCTTT. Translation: CASSQPGGLRTEAFF.

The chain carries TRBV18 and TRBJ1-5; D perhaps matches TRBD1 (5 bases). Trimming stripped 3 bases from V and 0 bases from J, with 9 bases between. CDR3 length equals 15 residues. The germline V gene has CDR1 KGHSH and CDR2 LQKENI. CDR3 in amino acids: CASSPTEYSNQPQHF. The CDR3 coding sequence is TGTGCCAGCTCACCGACAGAATATAGCAATCAGCCCCAGCATTTT.

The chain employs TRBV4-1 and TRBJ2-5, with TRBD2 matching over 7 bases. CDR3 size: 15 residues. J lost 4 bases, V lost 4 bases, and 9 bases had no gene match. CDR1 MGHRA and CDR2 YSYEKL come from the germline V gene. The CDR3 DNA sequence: TGCGCCAGCAGCCGAGCAGCGGGGATTATAGAGACCCAGTACTTC. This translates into CASSRAAGIIETQYF.

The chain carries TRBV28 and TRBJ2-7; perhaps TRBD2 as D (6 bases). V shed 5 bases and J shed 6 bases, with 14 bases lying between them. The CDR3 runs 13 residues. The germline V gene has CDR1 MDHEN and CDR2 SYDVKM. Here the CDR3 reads CASSQTRGSEQYF. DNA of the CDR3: TGTGCCAGCAGTCAGACTAGGGGAAGCGAGCAGTACTTC.

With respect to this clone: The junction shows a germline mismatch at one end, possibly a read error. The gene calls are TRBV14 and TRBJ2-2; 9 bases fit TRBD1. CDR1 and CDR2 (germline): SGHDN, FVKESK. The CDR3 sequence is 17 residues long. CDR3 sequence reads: CASSQARDRAKHRGAVF. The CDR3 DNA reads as TGTGCCAGCAGCCAAGCCCGGGACAGGGCCAAACACCGGGGAGCTGTTTTT.

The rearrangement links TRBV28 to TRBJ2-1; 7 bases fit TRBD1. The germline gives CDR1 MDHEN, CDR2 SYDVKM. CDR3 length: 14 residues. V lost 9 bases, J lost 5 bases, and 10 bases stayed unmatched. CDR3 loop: CASGTDSPNNEQFF. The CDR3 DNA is TGTGCCAGTGGGACAGATTCTCCTAACAATGAGCAGTTCTTC.

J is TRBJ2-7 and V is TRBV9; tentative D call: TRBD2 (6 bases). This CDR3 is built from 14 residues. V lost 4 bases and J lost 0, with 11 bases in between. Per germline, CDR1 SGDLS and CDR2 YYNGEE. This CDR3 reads CASSFSGDSYEQYF. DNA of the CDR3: TGTGCCAGCAGCTTTAGCGGAGACTCCTACGAGCAGTACTTC.